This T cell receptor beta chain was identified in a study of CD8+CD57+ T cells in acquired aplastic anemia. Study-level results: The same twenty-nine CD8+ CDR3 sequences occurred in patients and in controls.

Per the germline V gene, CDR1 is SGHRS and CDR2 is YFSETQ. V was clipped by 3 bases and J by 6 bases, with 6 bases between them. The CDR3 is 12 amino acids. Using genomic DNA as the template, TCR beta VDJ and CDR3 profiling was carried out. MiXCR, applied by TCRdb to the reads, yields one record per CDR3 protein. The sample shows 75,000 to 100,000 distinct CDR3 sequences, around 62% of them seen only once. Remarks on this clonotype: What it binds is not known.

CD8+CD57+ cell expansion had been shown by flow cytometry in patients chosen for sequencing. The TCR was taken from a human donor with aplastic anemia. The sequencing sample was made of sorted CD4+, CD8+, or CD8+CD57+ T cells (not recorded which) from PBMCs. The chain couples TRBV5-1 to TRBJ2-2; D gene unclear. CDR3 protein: CASSSQAGELFF. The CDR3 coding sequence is TGCGCCAGCAGCTCGCAAGCCGGGGAGCTGTTTTTT.